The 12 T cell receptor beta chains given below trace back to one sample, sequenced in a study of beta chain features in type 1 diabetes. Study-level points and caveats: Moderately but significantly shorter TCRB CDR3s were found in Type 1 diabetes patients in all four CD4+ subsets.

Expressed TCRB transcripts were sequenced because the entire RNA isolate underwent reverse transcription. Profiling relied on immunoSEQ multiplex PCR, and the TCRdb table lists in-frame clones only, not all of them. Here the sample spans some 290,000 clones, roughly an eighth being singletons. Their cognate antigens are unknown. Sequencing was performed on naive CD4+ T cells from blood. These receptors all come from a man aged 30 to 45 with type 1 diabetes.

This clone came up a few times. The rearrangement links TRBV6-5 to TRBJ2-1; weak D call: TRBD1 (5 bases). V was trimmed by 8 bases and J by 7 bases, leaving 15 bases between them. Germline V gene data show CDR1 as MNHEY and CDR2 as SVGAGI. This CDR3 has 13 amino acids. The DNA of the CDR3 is TGTGCCAGCCAGGGTTGGAACTCAAATGAGCAGTTCTTC. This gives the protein CASQGWNSNEQFF.

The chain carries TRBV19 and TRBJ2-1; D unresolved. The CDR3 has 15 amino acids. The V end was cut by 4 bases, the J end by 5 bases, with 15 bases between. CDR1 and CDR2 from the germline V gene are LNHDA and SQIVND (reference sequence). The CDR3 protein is CASSTSSLSNNEQFF. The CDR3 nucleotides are TGTGCCAGTAGTACTAGTTCCCTGAGTAACAATGAGCAGTTCTTC.

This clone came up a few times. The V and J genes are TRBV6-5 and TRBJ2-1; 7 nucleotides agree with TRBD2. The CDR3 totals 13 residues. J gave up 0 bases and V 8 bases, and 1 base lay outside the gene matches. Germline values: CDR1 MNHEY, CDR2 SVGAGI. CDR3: CASGGSSYNEQFF. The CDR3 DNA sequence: TGTGCCAGCGGCGGGAGCTCCTACAATGAGCAGTTCTTC.

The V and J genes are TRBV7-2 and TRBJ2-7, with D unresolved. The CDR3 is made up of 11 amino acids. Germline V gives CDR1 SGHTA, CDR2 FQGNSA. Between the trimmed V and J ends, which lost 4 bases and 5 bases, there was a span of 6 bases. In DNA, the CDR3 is TGTGCCAGCAGCTATCAGAACGAGCAGTACTTC. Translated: CASSYQNEQYF.

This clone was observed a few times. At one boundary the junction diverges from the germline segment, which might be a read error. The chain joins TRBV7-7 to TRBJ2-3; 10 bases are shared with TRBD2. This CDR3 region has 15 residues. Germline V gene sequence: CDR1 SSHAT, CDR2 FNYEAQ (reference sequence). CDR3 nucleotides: TGTGCTAGCAGCTCCGGACTAGCGGAAACAGATACGCAGTATTTT. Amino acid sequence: CASSSGLAETDTQYF.

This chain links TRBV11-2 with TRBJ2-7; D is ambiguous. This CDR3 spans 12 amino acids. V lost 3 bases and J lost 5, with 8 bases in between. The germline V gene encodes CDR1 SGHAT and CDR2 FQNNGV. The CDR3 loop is CASSFLGHEQYF. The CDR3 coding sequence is TGTGCCAGCAGCTTCCTTGGGCACGAGCAGTACTTC.

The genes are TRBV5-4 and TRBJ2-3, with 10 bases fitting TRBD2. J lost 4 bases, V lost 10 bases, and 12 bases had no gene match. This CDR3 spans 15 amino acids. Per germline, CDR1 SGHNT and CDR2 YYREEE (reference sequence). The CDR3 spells CAGSQTSGSSDTQYF. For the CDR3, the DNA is TGTGCCGGATCACAGACTAGCGGGTCTTCAGATACGCAGTATTTT. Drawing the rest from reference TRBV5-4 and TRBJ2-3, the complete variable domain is ETGVTQSPTHLIKTRGQQVTLRCSSQSGHNTVSWYQQALGQGPQFIFQYYREEENGRGNFPPRFSGLQFPNYSSELNVNALELDDSALYLCAGSQTSGSSDTQYFGPGTRLTVL.

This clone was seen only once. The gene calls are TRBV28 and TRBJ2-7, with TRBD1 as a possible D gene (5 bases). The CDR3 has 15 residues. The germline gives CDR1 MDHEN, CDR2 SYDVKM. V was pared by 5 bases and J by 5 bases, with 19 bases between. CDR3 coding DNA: TGTGCCAGCAGTCCCAACCTCAGGGTTTCGGACGAGCAGTACTTC. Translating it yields CASSPNLRVSDEQYF.

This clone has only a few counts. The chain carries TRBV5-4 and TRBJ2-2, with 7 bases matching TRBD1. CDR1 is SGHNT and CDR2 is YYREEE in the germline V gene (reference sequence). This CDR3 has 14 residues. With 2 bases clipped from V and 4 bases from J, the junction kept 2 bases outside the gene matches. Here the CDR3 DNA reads TGTGCCAGCAGCTTAGGGGGCCGCACCGGGGAGCTGTTTTTT. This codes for CASSLGGRTGELFF.

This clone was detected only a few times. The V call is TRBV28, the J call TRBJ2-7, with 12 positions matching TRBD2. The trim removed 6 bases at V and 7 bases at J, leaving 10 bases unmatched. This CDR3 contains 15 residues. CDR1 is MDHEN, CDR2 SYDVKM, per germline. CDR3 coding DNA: TGTGCCAGCAGCCTCATGACTAGCGGGAGTAGTGAGCAGTACTTC. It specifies CASSLMTSGSSEQYF. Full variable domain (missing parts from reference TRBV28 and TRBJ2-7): DVKVTQSSRYLVKRTGEKVFLECVQDMDHENMFWYRQDPGLGLRLIYFSYDVKMKEKGDIPEGYSVSREKKERFSLILESASTNQTSMYLCASSLMTSGSSEQYFGPGTRLTVT.

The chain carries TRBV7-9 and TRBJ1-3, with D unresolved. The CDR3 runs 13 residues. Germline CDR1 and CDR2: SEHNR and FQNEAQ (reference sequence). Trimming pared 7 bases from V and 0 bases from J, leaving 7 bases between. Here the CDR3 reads CASKLDSGNTIYF. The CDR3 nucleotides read TGTGCCAGCAAGCTAGACTCTGGAAACACCATATATTTT.

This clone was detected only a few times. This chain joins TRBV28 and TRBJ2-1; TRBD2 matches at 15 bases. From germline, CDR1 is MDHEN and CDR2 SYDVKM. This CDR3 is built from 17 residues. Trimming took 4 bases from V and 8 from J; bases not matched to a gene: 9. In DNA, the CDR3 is TGTGCCAGCAGTTCCGCGGGACTAGCGGGAGGCCCCCATGAGCAGTTCTTC. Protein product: CASSSAGLAGGPHEQFF.